The 6 T cell receptor beta chains listed next were all sequenced from one sample in a study of blood T cell repertoires in COVID-19. Sequencing used immunoSEQ multiplex PCR; TCRdb keeps in-frame clones, though not all of them. The profile shows 50,000 to 80,000 clones, over 75% of them singletons. Specimen: peripheral blood. Receptors originate from a woman of 80 years or more with active COVID-19.

The chain employs TRBV19 and TRBJ2-3; D ambiguous. From germline, CDR1 is LNHDA and CDR2 SQIVND (reference sequence). This CDR3 is 12 amino acids long. The ends were cut back, 7 bases at V and 2 bases at J, with 7 bases in the middle. The CDR3 reads CASKDSTDTQYF. The CDR3 region has the DNA TGTGCCAGTAAAGACTCCACAGATACGCAGTATTTT.

This clone was detected once. The DNA for the CDR3 is TGTGCCAGCAGTGCCTGGGCTAGCGGGAGCGGGTGGCAAGAGACCCAGTACTTC. Its protein product is CASSAWASGSGWQETQYF. The gene calls are TRBV5-4 and TRBJ2-5, with 10 positions matching TRBD2. Germline V gene lookup returns CDR1 SGHNT and CDR2 YYREEE (reference sequence). There are 18 residues in the CDR3. V lost 5 bases and J lost 2; bases outside the gene matches: 15.

This clone was observed once. This sequence joins TRBV27 and TRBJ2-1, with TRBD1 matching over 9 bases. The germline V gene has CDR1 MNHEY and CDR2 SMNVEV (reference sequence). This CDR3 region has 13 residues. V was pared by 7 bases and J by 4 bases, with 2 bases of the junction left unmatched. The CDR3 reads CASTGTGYNEQFF. The CDR3 DNA follows: TGTGCCAGCACCGGGACAGGGTACAATGAGCAGTTCTTC.

The V call is TRBV5-1, the J call TRBJ2-5; 9 bases map to TRBD1. The germline gives CDR1 SGHRS, CDR2 YFSETQ. The CDR3 contains 15 residues. V was clipped by 6 bases and J by 1 base; unmatched bases: 7. The CDR3 is CASTRDRVSQETQYF. CDR3 in DNA: TGCGCCAGCACCCGGGACAGGGTCTCCCAAGAGACCCAGTACTTC.

This chain links TRBV5-5 with TRBJ1-1, with D possibly being TRBD1 (6 bases). V was cut by 0 bases and J by 5 bases, with 14 bases left in between. From germline, CDR1 is SGHKS and CDR2 YYEKEE (reference sequence). This CDR3 has 15 amino acids. The CDR3 sequence: CASSLDPDRRTEAFF. The CDR3 nucleotides read TGTGCCAGCAGCTTGGATCCAGACAGGCGGACTGAAGCTTTCTTT. Complete variable domain (other parts from reference TRBV5-5 and TRBJ1-1): DAGVTQSPTHLIKTRGQQVTLRCSPISGHKSVSWYQQVLGQGPQFIFQYYEKEERGRGNFPDRFSARQFPNYSSELNVNALLLGDSALYLCASSLDPDRRTEAFFGQGTRLTVV.

The chain links TRBV19 to TRBJ2-1, with D perhaps matching TRBD2 (6 bases). Germline assignment: CDR1 LNHDA and CDR2 SQIVND (reference sequence). There are 14 residues in the CDR3. V was shortened by 6 bases and J by 0 bases, with 9 bases between the two germline ends. The CDR3: CASRRGSSYNEQFF. CDR3 sequence (DNA): TGTGCCAGTAGACGGGGGAGCTCCTACAATGAGCAGTTCTTC.